Below, one TCR beta chain is given with its context. This sample stems from a study of blood T cell repertoires in COVID-19. Study-wide context: Specimens from acute and convalescent COVID-19 originated in the United States, Italy and Spain.

Original analysis: Amplifying reference gene primers gave estimates of nucleated cell counts. Here immunoSEQ multiplex PCR was the method, and the copy in TCRdb shows in-frame clones only, minus some. V, J and clone size are those of that table, while D and trimming were read from the DNA. The sample holds about 100,000 clones, around nine tenths seen once. This CDR3 spans 13 amino acids. The V end lost 5 bases, the J end lost 3 bases, and 8 bases lay between the germline ends. The source of this sequence is a man aged 45-65 years with acute or convalescent COVID-19. Sequenced input: peripheral blood. The chain uses TRBV12-3 or TRBV12-4 and TRBJ1-3; no clear D. As DNA, the CDR3 is TGTGCCAGCAGTCCCCCGGGTGGAAACACCATATATTTT. Translated, it gives CASSPPGGNTIYF.